The rows below give T cell receptor beta chains drawn from one sample of a study of PD-L1 blockade in urothelial cancer. Produced via immunoSEQ multiplex PCR; TCRdb's table is partial and in-frame only. The table includes roughly 32,000 clones, 80% to 90% detected once. This specimen was PBMCs, taken around atezolizumab (anti-PD-L1) treatment. The receptors derive from a man at least 80 years old with urothelial cancer. CDR3s leave out the opening cysteine and the closing phenylalanine or tryptophan. The order of the fields is J gene, V gene, CDR3 protein.

j_call: TRBJ1-6; v_call: TRBV6-1; cdr3_aa: ASSEGQDNSPLH
j_call: TRBJ1-2; v_call: TRBV5-4; cdr3_aa: ASSLLGGVGYT
j_call: TRBJ2-7; v_call: TRBV19; cdr3_aa: ASSPDRVNFYEQY
j_call: TRBJ2-5; v_call: TRBV7-6; cdr3_aa: ASSPRSGGSRETQY
j_call: TRBJ2-3; v_call: TRBV5-1; cdr3_aa: ASSLRVAGDTQY
j_call: TRBJ2-7; v_call: TRBV27; cdr3_aa: ASTISSAARGEQY
j_call: TRBJ1-1; v_call: TRBV5-1; cdr3_aa: ASSLSTGTGVLGTEAF
j_call: TRBJ2-7; v_call: TRBV28; cdr3_aa: ASKSYRAPEQY
j_call: TRBJ2-3; v_call: TRBV2; cdr3_aa: AGITGSGTDTQY
j_call: TRBJ2-5; v_call: TRBV27; cdr3_aa: ASSLSTGGETQY
j_call: TRBJ2-5; v_call: TRBV6-5; cdr3_aa: ASSYSSGGPRETQY
j_call: TRBJ1-5; v_call: TRBV6-5; cdr3_aa: ASRPLTGVPQPQH
j_call: TRBJ2-7; v_call: TRBV6-1; cdr3_aa: ASRGAGGN
j_call: TRBJ2-7; v_call: TRBV18; cdr3_aa: ASSLRGTPAYEQY
j_call: TRBJ2-3; v_call: TRBV5-1; cdr3_aa: ASSLGVSGGDTQY
j_call: TRBJ2-4; v_call: TRBV20-1; cdr3_aa: SGGPRNIQY
j_call: TRBJ2-1; v_call: TRBV5-1; cdr3_aa: ASSLSGKDYNEQF
j_call: TRBJ2-1; v_call: TRBV1; cdr3_aa: TSSQELAGRWNEQF
j_call: TRBJ2-5; v_call: TRBV6-6; cdr3_aa: ASSFSTSGPETQY
j_call: TRBJ2-5; v_call: TRBV6-6; cdr3_aa: ASSYGSGSETQY
j_call: TRBJ2-2; v_call: TRBV7-9; cdr3_aa: ASSLASGNTGELF
j_call: TRBJ2-4; v_call: TRBV4-3; cdr3_aa: ASSQEGAKNIQY
j_call: TRBJ2-1; v_call: TRBV19; cdr3_aa: ASRVDRVSGEQF
j_call: TRBJ2-1; v_call: TRBV5-4; cdr3_aa: ASSLPGLAGVNEQF
j_call: TRBJ2-5; v_call: TRBV5-5; cdr3_aa: ASSWGKNRGGETQY
j_call: TRBJ2-1; v_call: TRBV27; cdr3_aa: ASSLLASGRGNNEQF
j_call: TRBJ1-2; v_call: TRBV30; cdr3_aa: AWSTSPPGQGIRGYT
j_call: TRBJ2-7; v_call: TRBV2; cdr3_aa: ASSGTGMYEQY
j_call: TRBJ2-7; v_call: TRBV7-2; cdr3_aa: ASSSSTGTDEQY
j_call: TRBJ2-4; v_call: TRBV11-2; cdr3_aa: ASSLGEGKETKNIQY
j_call: TRBJ2-3; v_call: TRBV5-1; cdr3_aa: ASSIGRDRVTDTQY
j_call: TRBJ1-1; v_call: TRBV18; cdr3_aa: ASSVGTGNTEAF
j_call: TRBJ1-4; v_call: TRBV6-1; cdr3_aa: ASSEELGGRGREKLF
j_call: TRBJ1-1; v_call: TRBV27; cdr3_aa: ASPSKGTEAF
j_call: TRBJ2-1; v_call: TRBV30; cdr3_aa: AWSAGQGRGNEQF